This record concerns one T cell receptor beta chain sequence. The data stem from a study of blood T cells in healthy people across ages. Primed by a sample-barcoded 5' primer and a J-beta primer mix, a second PCR proceeded for roughly 6 to 12 cycles. TCRdb reprocessed the 5' RACE reads via MiXCR and lists one record per CDR3 protein. The sample has about 290,000 distinct CDR3 sequences, 25% to 30% seen once. From germline, CDR1 is SEHNR and CDR2 FQNEAQ (reference sequence). The ends were cut back, 9 bases at V and 1 base at J, with 13 bases in the middle. This CDR3 comprises 15 residues. Isolating PBMCs gave at least 6.5 million of these cells per sample.

The source material was blood. This chain uses TRBV7-9 with TRBJ2-6, with D perhaps matching TRBD1 or TRBD2 (5 bases each). The receptor comes from a woman aged 65 to 85 in good health. The CDR3 region is CASGRDGSGANVLTF. For the CDR3, the DNA is TGTGCCAGTGGCCGGGACGGGTCTGGGGCCAACGTCCTGACTTTC.